The 5 T cell receptor beta chains below were found in one sample sequenced in a study of tumor-infiltrating lymphocytes in primary liver carcinoma. The authors made TCR beta cDNA from about 500 ng total RNA with a constant-region primer. Slightly modified ARM-PCR served as the procedure for the TCR beta libraries. These libraries came from three rounds of nested multiplex PCR. Running about 11 cycles apiece, the first two PCR rounds relied on TRBV1-TRBV30 forward primers together with a C-beta reverse primer. TCRdb analysed the multiplex PCR reads with MiXCR anew, one entry per CDR3 protein. The sample gives hundreds of thousands of distinct CDR3 sequences, approximately 60% of which show up once; roughly 9% is in the top ten. Germline DNA was also extracted, with blood RNA taken from unsorted whole blood. The specimen was peripheral blood. Receptor source: a man aged 35 to 55 with primary liver carcinoma and hepatitis B virus infection.

The gene calls are TRBV5-1 and TRBJ2-2; D is perhaps TRBD1 (5 bases). V lost 3 bases and J lost 8, with 17 bases in between. Germline V gene sequence: CDR1 SGHRS, CDR2 YFSETQ. The length of the CDR3 is 15 residues. This chain's CDR3 is CASSSAVGLTGELFF. DNA of the CDR3: TGCGCCAGCAGCTCTGCGGTGGGGCTCACTGGGGAGCTGTTTTTT.

For this clonotype: This may arise from a read error, as a much more abundant clone is one base away. The rearrangement links TRBV5-1 to TRBJ2-2; no reliable D call. Per the germline V gene, CDR1 is SGHRS and CDR2 is YFSETQ. V lost 4 bases and J 12 bases, leaving 10 bases between the germline ends. The CDR3 loop spans 11 amino acids. DNA for the CDR3: TGCGCCAGCAGCGGGGAAGGAAAGCTGTTTTTT. This sequence encodes CASSGEGKLFF.

This clonotype occurred many times. The V and J genes are TRBV6-9 and TRBJ2-1; 10 bases are a match to TRBD2. Germline lookup yields CDR1 MNHGY and CDR2 SVAAGI. CDR3 size: 16 residues. V dropped 6 bases and J dropped 5; count of bases not matched to a gene: 10. This chain's CDR3 is CASRVDKREGHNEQFF. The CDR3 DNA is TGTGCCAGCAGGGTTGACAAGCGGGAGGGCCACAATGAGCAGTTCTTC.

As to this clonotype: A much larger clone is a single base away; this may be a read error. This rearrangement joins TRBV6-6 to TRBJ1-2, with D uncertain. Germline CDR1 reads MNHNY; CDR2 reads SVGAGI (reference sequence). The CDR3 loop spans 13 amino acids. Here the CDR3 DNA reads TGTGTCAGCAGGCCGGGGATGAACTATGGCTACACCTTC. Its protein is CVSRPGMNYGYTF.

The gene calls are TRBV20-1 and TRBJ1-1; 8 bases fit TRBD1. Germline CDR1 reads DFQATT; CDR2 reads SNEGSKA (reference sequence). The CDR3 is 15 amino acids. J gave up 9 bases and V 0 bases, and 12 bases lay outside the gene matches. CDR3 DNA sequence: TGCAGTGCTAGAGATCGTCGGCAGGGGGCTACTAAAGCTTTCTTT. This translates into CSARDRRQGATKAFF.